These 18 T cell receptor beta chains were all obtained from the same sample, sequenced in a study of shared clonotypes between healthy human individuals. Sequencing used immunoSEQ multiplex PCR; TCRdb keeps in-frame clones, though not all of them. The sample records roughly 1,600,000 clones, approximately 98.5% being singletons. Sequenced input: naive CD4+ T cells sorted from blood. Regarding subset: CD45RA+ positively selected. Receptors were obtained from a man aged 30 to 39 in good health.

Turning to this clone: The same CDR3 is also encoded by other DNA sequences in this sample. The chain uses TRBV5-4 and TRBJ2-5; D possibly uses TRBD1 or TRBD2 (5 bases each). Trimming left V 0 bases short and J 3 bases short, with 6 bases between. The CDR3 consists of 13 residues. Germline assignment: CDR1 SGHNT and CDR2 YYREEE (reference sequence). CDR3 DNA: TGTGCCAGCAGCTTGGGAGGGGAAGAGACCCAGTACTTC. It is translated as CASSLGGEETQYF.

V usage is TRBV5-1 and J usage is TRBJ2-7, with 9 positions matching TRBD1. With 7 bases clipped from V and 2 bases from J, the junction kept 4 bases outside the gene matches. The germline gives CDR1 SGHRS, CDR2 YFSETQ. CDR3 length: 13 amino acids. The CDR3 sequence: CASRQGVTYEQYF. The CDR3 DNA reads as TGCGCCAGCCGACAGGGGGTCACCTACGAGCAGTACTTC.

Here the CDR3 reads CASSFFELNTEAFF. The CDR3 bases are TGTGCCAGCAGTTTCTTTGAACTTAACACTGAAGCTTTCTTT. V gene TRBV28 combines with J gene TRBJ1-1, with D hard to call. The V end lost 3 bases, the J end lost 2 bases, and 10 bases lay between the germline ends. This CDR3 contains 14 residues. Germline CDR1 is MDHEN and CDR2 is SYDVKM.

A single count supports this clone. V and J are TRBV5-4 and TRBJ2-7; perhaps TRBD1 as D (6 bases). The germline V gene has CDR1 SGHNT and CDR2 YYREEE (reference sequence). The CDR3 totals 15 residues. V was shortened by 1 base and J by 3 bases, with 14 bases between the two germline ends. CDR3 nucleotide sequence: TGTGCCAGCAGCTTGAAATCCGGGACAAACTACGAGCAGTACTTC. The encoded protein is CASSLKSGTNYEQYF.

This chain joins TRBV5-1 and TRBJ1-1; maybe TRBD1 (5 bases). Germline V gene sequence: CDR1 SGHRS, CDR2 YFSETQ. The CDR3 totals 14 residues. Trimming took 4 bases from V and 5 from J, leaving 15 bases between them. The CDR3 DNA sequence: TGCGCCAGCAGCAGAGGGACGGGAGGAACTGAAGCTTTCTTT. Encoded protein: CASSRGTGGTEAFF.

J is TRBJ2-2 and V is TRBV7-2, with 11 bases that match TRBD2. CDR3 length: 18 amino acids. Germline loops: CDR1 SGHTA, CDR2 FQGNSA. Trimming cost V 2 bases and J 5 bases; bases outside gene matches: 10. For the CDR3, the DNA is TGTGCCAGCAGCTTACGGCCTAGCGGGAGGACCAGGACCGGGGAGCTGTTTTTT. Translation gives CASSLRPSGRTRTGELFF.

J is TRBJ2-7 and V is TRBV5-4, with 8 bases identical to TRBD2. The germline CDR1 and CDR2 sequences are SGHNT and YYREEE (reference sequence). The CDR3 is 13 amino acids. Trimming removed 4 bases from V and 3 bases from J; junction bases left unmatched: 3. The DNA of the CDR3 is TGTGCCAGCAGCCTTAGCGGGAACTACGAGCAGTACTTC. Translated, it gives CASSLSGNYEQYF.

The genes are TRBV18 and TRBJ2-7, with D possibly matching TRBD2 (5 bases). This CDR3 spans 17 amino acids. Germline V CDR1 and CDR2: KGHSH, LQKENI. Trimming stripped 6 bases from V and 0 bases from J, with 21 bases between. The CDR3 loop is CASSQKQDYLYSYEQYF. The CDR3 DNA follows: TGTGCCAGCTCCCAAAAGCAAGACTACCTATACTCCTACGAGCAGTACTTC. The whole variable domain, remainder taken from reference TRBV18 and TRBJ2-7, is NAGVMQNPRHLVRRRGQEARLRCSPMKGHSHVYWYRQLPEEGLKFMVYLQKENIIDESGMPKERFSAEFPKEGPSILRIQQVVRGDSAAYFCASSQKQDYLYSYEQYFGPGTRLTVT.

The chain is built from TRBV19 and TRBJ2-3; 7 nucleotides match TRBD2. The CDR3 extends over 16 amino acids. V lost 4 bases, J lost 1 base, and 8 bases stayed unmatched. The germline V gene encodes CDR1 LNHDA and CDR2 SQIVND (reference sequence). CDR3 loop: CASSNSRGWGTDTQYF. The CDR3 DNA is TGTGCCAGTAGTAATTCGCGGGGGTGGGGCACAGATACGCAGTATTTT.

The J gene is TRBJ1-2, the V gene TRBV28, with D maybe TRBD1 (6 bases). CDR3 length: 15 residues. CDR1 is MDHEN and CDR2 is SYDVKM in the germline V gene. V lost 3 bases and J 4 bases, leaving 15 bases between the germline ends. This chain's CDR3 is CASSFWVRGGYGYTF. The DNA for the CDR3 is TGTGCCAGCAGTTTTTGGGTCAGGGGAGGCTATGGCTACACCTTC.

The genes are TRBV5-1 and TRBJ2-3; unclear D gene. Germline V gene data show CDR1 as SGHRS and CDR2 as YFSETQ. With 0 bases removed from V and 0 bases from J, the gap between germline ends came to 11 bases. The CDR3 sequence is 16 residues long. The CDR3 is CASSLARSASTDTQYF. The DNA for the CDR3 is TGCGCCAGCAGCTTGGCCAGATCCGCAAGCACAGATACGCAGTATTTT.

The CDR3 DNA reads TGTGCCAGCAGCTTGAAAGCCCACGAGCAGTACTTC. Translated: CASSLKAHEQYF. The chain combines TRBV5-6 with TRBJ2-7, with no clear D. Germline CDR1 SGHDT, CDR2 YYEEEE. V was shortened by 1 base and J by 5 bases, with 7 bases between the two germline ends. This CDR3 region has 12 residues.

The rearrangement joins TRBV4-1 to TRBJ2-6; D remains unclear. Germline V gene data show CDR1 as MGHRA and CDR2 as YSYEKL. The CDR3 length is 13 residues. V lost 4 bases, J lost 5 bases, and 6 bases lay in between. The CDR3 DNA reads TGCGCCAGCAGCCTTCAAAGGGCCAACGTCCTGACTTTC. It encodes CASSLQRANVLTF.

This chain joins TRBV19 and TRBJ1-1; D might be TRBD1 (5 bases). V was shortened by 3 bases and J by 8 bases, with 13 bases between the two germline ends. Germline assignment: CDR1 LNHDA and CDR2 SQIVND (reference sequence). The CDR3 is made up of 13 amino acids. CDR3 loop: CASSIQVRDEAFF. DNA of the CDR3: TGTGCCAGTAGTATTCAAGTCCGGGACGAAGCTTTCTTT.

The chain uses TRBV19 and TRBJ2-6, with D possibly matching TRBD2 (8 bases). Trimming shortened V by 3 bases and J by 1 base, and 13 bases separated the two germline ends. From germline, CDR1 is LNHDA and CDR2 SQIVND (reference sequence). This CDR3 comprises 17 residues. The CDR3 loop reads CASSISGTASGANVLTF. The CDR3 region has the DNA TGTGCCAGTAGTATTAGCGGGACAGCGTCTGGGGCCAACGTCCTGACTTTC.

The V gene is TRBV5-1, the J gene TRBJ2-7; 8 bases align to TRBD2. Trimming cost V 4 bases and J 5 bases; bases outside gene matches: 8. The germline gives CDR1 SGHRS, CDR2 YFSETQ. CDR3 size: 14 residues. The CDR3 DNA is TGCGCCAGCAGCACCGGGACTAGAGCCCACGAGCAGTACTTC. Amino acids: CASSTGTRAHEQYF.

The chain recombines TRBV18 with TRBJ2-2; TRBD2 matches 9 bases. The CDR3 is 16 residues long. With V trimmed by 0 bases and J by 4 bases, 3 bases remained unmatched. Germline V CDR1 and CDR2: KGHSH, LQKENI. The CDR3 sequence: CASSPPVSGGTGELFF. CDR3 nucleotides: TGTGCCAGCTCACCACCGGTTAGCGGGGGCACCGGGGAGCTGTTTTTT. The variable domain in full, with the rest retrieved from reference TRBV18 and TRBJ2-2, is NAGVMQNPRHLVRRRGQEARLRCSPMKGHSHVYWYRQLPEEGLKFMVYLQKENIIDESGMPKERFSAEFPKEGPSILRIQQVVRGDSAAYFCASSPPVSGGTGELFFGEGSRLTVL.

The chain joins TRBV7-9 to TRBJ2-1; TRBD2 aligns across 11 bases. CDR1 is SEHNR and CDR2 is FQNEAQ in the germline V gene (reference sequence). Unmatched junction bases numbered 5, after V lost 1 base and J lost 15 bases. This CDR3 has 13 amino acids. CDR3: CASSLELAGDRFF. The CDR3 DNA reads as TGTGCCAGCAGCTTAGAACTAGCGGGAGATCGGTTCTTC.